This T cell receptor (beta chain) was recorded in a study of shared clonotypes between healthy human individuals. The CDR3 length is 16 residues. The germline V gene encodes CDR1 MNHEY and CDR2 SMNVEV (reference sequence). The V and J ends lost 3 bases and 3 bases respectively, with 15 bases between them. TCRdb's table, derived via immunoSEQ multiplex PCR, lists solely in-frame clones and lacks some. The sample comprises about 2.4 million clones, roughly 93% of which are singletons, and 0.35% to 0.45% rests with the top ten. V gene TRBV27 combines with J gene TRBJ1-5; D is unresolved. Material: naive CD4+ T cells from PBMCs. The subset is: CD45RA+ positively selected. The sequence was obtained from a man aged 18 to 30 in good health. Some clones in this sample may be carry-over from other donors' samples. The DNA of the CDR3 is TGTGCCAGCAGTTTTGTCGGTGGCCGGACCAATCAGCCCCAGCATTTT. This codes for CASSFVGGRTNQPQHF.